The next 20 T cell receptor beta chains were all read from a single sample in a study of T cells in women clearing cervical HPV infection. Measured with immunoSEQ multiplex PCR; TCRdb has only the in-frame clones, and not every one. The table lists about 39,000 clones. The sequencing input was blood buffy coat. Receptor source: a woman between 18 and 75 years old with a cervical HPV16 infection that either progressed to CIN3+ or cleared (not recorded which).

To note about this clone: Read sequence stops 3 residues before the CDR3 end, and the germline J gene provides the missing end. This chain joins TRBV5-4 and TRBJ2-2; 8 bases agree with TRBD2. The CDR3 is 14 residues long. Unmatched junction bases numbered 7, after V lost 7 bases and J lost 5 bases. Germline-derived CDR1 and CDR2 are SGHNT and YYREEE (reference sequence). The CDR3: CASASPSGTGELFF. Incomplete CDR3 DNA: TGTGCCAGCGCTAGTCCTAGCGGGACCGGGGAG.

A note on this clone: Coverage ceases 3 residues before the CDR3 finishes, and the germline J gene fills in the end. The J gene is TRBJ2-2, the V gene TRBV19; TRBD2 is a possible D gene (6 bases). Germline V gene data show CDR1 as LNHDA and CDR2 as SQIVND (reference sequence). The CDR3 totals 15 residues. V was shortened by 5 bases and J by 0 bases, with 10 bases between the two germline ends. The chain's CDR3 is CASSSSESNTGELFF. The sequenced CDR3 bases are TGTGCCAGTAGTTCTAGCGAATCGAACACCGGGGAG.

Of note for this clone: From the germline J gene comes the end of the CDR3, since the read stops 3 residues before it. This sequence joins TRBV19 and TRBJ1-2, with D unresolved. Trimming shortened V by 4 bases and J by 4 bases, and 13 bases separated the two germline ends. CDR1 and CDR2 from the germline V gene are LNHDA and SQIVND (reference sequence). The CDR3 covers 14 residues. The part of the CDR3 DNA that was read is TGTGCCAGTAGTAAACTAGCAGAGACCTATGGC. This codes for CASSKLAETYG. The full CDR3 sequence reads CASSKLAETYGYTF.

As to this clone: The read stops 3 residues short of the end of the CDR3; the missing end is completed from the germline J gene. V usage is TRBV20-1 and J usage is TRBJ2-5; TRBD2 matches at 12 bases. Germline assignment: CDR1 DFQATT and CDR2 SNEGSKA (reference sequence). After removal of 6 bases from V and 2 bases from J, the junction contained 7 bases not matched to a gene. The CDR3 covers 15 residues. CDR3 DNA (partial): TGCAGTGCCAACACCCTAGCGGGGGGGCAAGAGACC. Its protein product is CSANTLAGGQET. The whole CDR3 reads CSANTLAGGQETQYF.

In regard to this clone: The CDR3 extends 3 residues past the end of the read, so its final part is completed from the germline J gene. The chain recombines TRBV5-6 with TRBJ2-3, with D unclear. CDR3 length equals 13 residues. The germline V gene encodes CDR1 SGHDT and CDR2 YYEEEE. Trimming removed 2 bases from V and 2 bases from J, with 6 bases in between. CDR3: CASSLVHTDTQYF. CDR3 DNA, as far as it was read: TGTGCCAGCAGCTTAGTACACACAGATACG.

Points on this clone: The CDR3 end falls 3 residues outside the read, so it is completed with the germline J gene. The V and J genes are TRBV7-8 and TRBJ2-5; weak D call: TRBD1 (6 bases). Looked up from germline, CDR1 is SGHVS and CDR2 is FQNEAQ. The CDR3 is made up of 13 amino acids. V lost 1 base to trimming and J lost 4 bases, with 7 bases between them. CDR3 loop: CASSLGGGETQYF. Partial CDR3 DNA: TGTGCCAGCAGCTTAGGAGGGGGAGAGACC.

Worth noting for this clone: The read finishes 3 residues shy of the CDR3 end, and the germline J gene is used to complete it. This rearrangement joins TRBV5-1 to TRBJ2-2; 7 bases are a match to TRBD1. V gave up 3 bases and J gave up 3 bases; unmatched junction bases: 2. The CDR3 runs 14 residues. Germline loops: CDR1 SGHRS, CDR2 YFSETQ. The CDR3 bases that were read are TGCGCCAGCAGCTGGGACAGTTACACCGGGGAG. The encoded protein is CASSWDSYTGE. The complete CDR3 reads CASSWDSYTGELFF.

As for this clone: The sequenced fragment ends 3 residues before the CDR3 boundary, so the rest is inferred from the germline J gene. This sequence joins TRBV5-6 and TRBJ1-1; 9 nucleotides align to TRBD1. Germline CDR1 is SGHDT and CDR2 is YYEEEE. The CDR3 is made up of 13 amino acids. CDR3 DNA (partial): TGTGCCAGCAGCTTGGGGGGACAGGGATGG. As protein: CASSLGGQGW. In full, the CDR3 is CASSLGGQGWAFF. Together with reference TRBV5-6 and TRBJ1-1, the CDR3 gives the full variable domain: DAGVTQSPTHLIKTRGQQVTLRCSPKSGHDTVSWYQQALGQGPQFIFQYYEEEERQRGNFPDRFSGHQFPNYSSELNVNALLLGDSALYLCASSLGGQGWAFFGQGTRLTVV.

Details on this clone: The read is 3 residues too short to cover the CDR3 end, so that end is filled in from the germline J gene. The V and J genes are TRBV12-3 or TRBV12-4 and TRBJ2-7; 7 nucleotides match TRBD1. V was pared by 3 bases and J by 2 bases, with 4 bases of the junction left unmatched. There are 14 residues in the CDR3. The CDR3 here is CASSFPGQTYEQYF. CDR3 bases read: TGTGCCAGCAGTTTCCCGGGACAGACCTACGAG.

Regarding this clone: The read halts 3 residues ahead of the CDR3 end, with the missing end drawn from the germline J gene. The rearrangement uses TRBV14 and TRBJ2-5; possible D gene TRBD1, 7 bases. Germline V CDR1 and CDR2: SGHDN, FVKESK. The CDR3 contains 16 residues. Between the trimmed V and J ends, which lost 2 bases and 2 bases, there was a span of 15 bases. CDR3 DNA (partial): TGTGCCAGCAGCCAACAGGGGGGCTGGAGGCAAGAGACC. Its protein is CASSQQGGWRQET. The CDR3 reads in full as CASSQQGGWRQETQYF.

On this clone: The DNA ends 3 residues before the CDR3 does, and the rest of the CDR3 is filled in from the germline J gene. The V and J genes are TRBV14 and TRBJ1-1; 7 bases map to TRBD1. The CDR3 is 13 residues long. The germline V gene has CDR1 SGHDN and CDR2 FVKESK. Trimming cost V 6 bases and J 6 bases; bases outside gene matches: 7. The chain's CDR3 is CASRRQGISEAFF. Incomplete CDR3 DNA: TGTGCCAGCAGACGACAGGGAATATCTGAA. The complete variable domain, with remaining parts taken from reference TRBV14 and TRBJ1-1, reads EAGVTQFPSHSVIEKGQTVTLRCDPISGHDNLYWYRRVMGKEIKFLLHFVKESKQDESGMPNNRFLAERTGGTYSTLKVQPAELEDSGVYFCASRRQGISEAFFGQGTRLTVV.

CDR3 in amino acids: CASSLTGNMNTEAFF. The part of the CDR3 DNA that was read is TGCGCCAGCAGCTTGACAGGGAACATGAACACTGAA. The chain links TRBV5-1 to TRBJ1-1, with a tentative D call TRBD1 (6 bases). The CDR3 end is not reached by the read, which stops 3 residues before it; the germline J gene fills it in. The ends were cut back, 1 base at V and 0 bases at J, with 10 bases in the middle. Per the germline V gene, CDR1 is SGHRS and CDR2 is YFSETQ. There are 15 residues in the CDR3.

For this clone: The CDR3 is cut off 3 residues early in the read; its end comes from the germline J gene. This chain uses TRBV7-9 with TRBJ1-2, with 10 positions matching TRBD1. Germline assignment: CDR1 SEHNR and CDR2 FQNEAQ (reference sequence). The CDR3 is 15 amino acids. The ends lost 1 base at V and 4 bases at J; junction bases unmatched: 3. CDR3 sequence reads: CASSLGQGAFYGYTF. CDR3 DNA (partial): TGTGCCAGCAGCTTAGGACAGGGGGCTTTCTATGGC. The full variable domain, in which reference TRBV7-9 and TRBJ1-2 provide the parts outside the CDR3, is DTGVSQNPRHKITKRGQNVTFRCDPISEHNRLYWYRQTLGQGPEFLTYFQNEAQLEKSRLLSDRFSAERPKGSFSTLEIQRTEQGDSAMYLCASSLGQGAFYGYTFGSGTRLTVV.

Comments on this clone: The read terminates 3 residues ahead of where the CDR3 ends, so the germline J gene completes it. This chain uses TRBV5-5 with TRBJ2-1; D might be TRBD2 (6 bases). The V gene's germline CDR1 is SGHKS and CDR2 YYEKEE (reference sequence). This CDR3 spans 14 amino acids. V dropped 4 bases and J dropped 8 bases, with 16 bases sitting between them. The sequenced part of the CDR3 DNA is TGTGCCAGCAGCCCCCTGGGTAGCGGTTATGAG. Its translation: CASSPLGSGYE. The whole CDR3 reads CASSPLGSGYEQFF.

This CDR3 is CASSLLGGLGEKLFF. Incomplete CDR3 DNA: TGTGCCAGCAGCCTACTAGGGGGTCTGGGTGAAAAA. The rearrangement uses TRBV5-6 and TRBJ1-4, with a tentative D call TRBD1 (6 bases). The read ends 3 residues before the CDR3 terminus; that terminus is restored from the germline J gene. V lost 4 bases and J lost 7, with 17 bases in between. CDR3 length equals 15 residues. CDR1 is SGHDT and CDR2 is YYEEEE in the germline V gene. Complete variable domain (other parts from reference TRBV5-6 and TRBJ1-4): DAGVTQSPTHLIKTRGQQVTLRCSPKSGHDTVSWYQQALGQGPQFIFQYYEEEERQRGNFPDRFSGHQFPNYSSELNVNALLLGDSALYLCASSLLGGLGEKLFFGSGTQLSVL.

Concerning this clone: The read is 3 residues too short to cover the CDR3 end, so that end is filled in from the germline J gene. The rearrangement links TRBV18 to TRBJ2-3; 9 bases align to TRBD1. The length of the CDR3 is 16 residues. Germline values: CDR1 KGHSH, CDR2 LQKENI. The V gene end was trimmed by 5 bases and the J gene end by 4 bases; junction bases not matched to a gene: 10. Partial CDR3 DNA: TGTGCCAGCTCAGAAACCGGGACAGGGAATTCAGATACG. It encodes CASSETGTGNSDT. The entire CDR3 protein is CASSETGTGNSDTQYF.

Comment on this clone: The read terminates 3 residues before the CDR3 end, so the remaining end is supplied by the germline J gene. J is TRBJ1-1 and V is TRBV7-3; possibly TRBD1 for D (5 bases). V was cut by 1 base and J by 4 bases, with 16 bases left in between. The CDR3 is made up of 16 amino acids. Germline lookup yields CDR1 SGHTA and CDR2 FQGTGA. CDR3 in amino acids: CASSLMGGGGGTEAFF. The covered CDR3 bases are TGTGCCAGCAGCTTAATGGGGGGGGGAGGCGGCACTGAA.

As regards this clone: Read sequence stops 3 residues before the CDR3 end, and the germline J gene provides the missing end. The chain recombines TRBV20-1 with TRBJ2-3; D perhaps matches TRBD2 (7 bases). Germline CDR1 and CDR2: DFQATT and SNEGSKA (reference sequence). CDR3 length: 13 residues. With 6 bases removed from V and 4 bases from J, the gap between germline ends came to 14 bases. The sequenced part of the CDR3 DNA is TGCAGTGCCCCAAAGGGGGGGGCAGATACG. This codes for CSAPKGGADT. The complete CDR3 sequence is CSAPKGGADTQYF.

Details on this clone: The CDR3 end lies 3 residues beyond the end of the read and is filled in from the germline J gene. This chain uses TRBV2 with TRBJ1-4, with 8 nucleotides matching TRBD1. CDR3 length: 14 amino acids. Germline V gene data show CDR1 as SNHLY and CDR2 as FYNNEI. The V and J ends lost 6 bases and 6 bases, in that order; junction bases with no gene match: 6. Incomplete CDR3 DNA: TGTGCCAGCAGGCGGGGACAGGTAGATGAAAAA. Translating gives CASRRGQVDEK. The CDR3 as a whole reads CASRRGQVDEKLFF.

In regard to this clone: The sample holds other DNA sequences that translate to the same CDR3. Incomplete CDR3 DNA: TGTGCCAGCAGCCAAGGCGGGGGGGGTGGC. Translation: CASSQGGGGG. The CDR3 in full is CASSQGGGGGYTF. The J gene is TRBJ1-2, the V gene TRBV14, with a weak D call TRBD1 (5 bases). The read gets to within 3 residues of the CDR3 end, and the germline J gene fills in the rest. Germline CDR1 and CDR2: SGHDN and FVKESK. The V gene lost 1 base and the J gene lost 7 bases, with 10 bases spanning the gap. There are 13 residues in the CDR3.